These 22 T cell receptor beta chains were sequenced from one sample in a study of T cell responses to AZD1222 COVID-19 vaccine. Clones were read by immunoSEQ multiplex PCR, and TCRdb kept only the in-frame ones, dropping some. Altogether about 85,000 clones are present, 75% to 90% being singletons, with the ten largest covering over 3.5%. Sequences were derived from peripheral blood, sampled 28 days after the second AZD1222 dose. All receptors derive from an adult who received the AZD1222 COVID-19 vaccine.

This chain connects TRBV7-2 to TRBJ2-3; 10 bases are shared with TRBD2. Trimming at V came to 2 bases and at J to 0 bases, leaving 5 bases not matched to a gene. Germline V gene lookup returns CDR1 SGHTA and CDR2 FQGNSA. CDR3 length: 17 amino acids. CDR3 loop: CASSLPGLASSTDTQYF. The CDR3 DNA follows: TGTGCCAGCAGCTTACCGGGACTAGCGTCTAGCACAGATACGCAGTATTTT.

This clone has just a few counts. The J gene is TRBJ1-1, the V gene TRBV12-3 or TRBV12-4; D may be TRBD1 (5 bases). CDR3 length: 11 residues. Trimming pared 10 bases from V and 7 bases from J, leaving 13 bases between. The CDR3 loop reads CATGDFLEAFF. For the CDR3, the DNA is TGTGCCACTGGGGACTTTCTTGAAGCTTTCTTT.

The J gene is TRBJ2-1, the V gene TRBV11-2, with a tentative D call TRBD1 (5 bases). The CDR3 is 15 amino acids. V dropped 1 base and J dropped 8 bases, with 15 bases sitting between them. Germline V gives CDR1 SGHAT, CDR2 FQNNGV. The CDR3 loop reads CASSLGQGPADEQFF. The CDR3 DNA reads TGTGCCAGCAGCTTAGGGCAGGGCCCGGCGGATGAGCAGTTCTTC. Using reference TRBV11-2 and TRBJ2-1 for the parts outside the CDR3, the full variable domain is EAGVAQSPRYKIIEKRQSVAFWCNPISGHATLYWYQQILGQGPKLLIQFQNNGVVDDSQLPKDRFSAERLKGVDSTLKIQPAKLEDSAVYLCASSLGQGPADEQFFGPGTRLTVL.

The chain joins TRBV4-3 to TRBJ2-3; no definite D call. This CDR3 region has 16 residues. The V end was cut by 0 bases, the J end by 1 base, with 11 bases between. Germline-derived CDR1 and CDR2 are LGHNA and YSLEER. CDR3 residues: CASSQDWPAGTDTQYF. DNA of the CDR3: TGCGCCAGCAGCCAAGATTGGCCAGCAGGCACAGATACGCAGTATTTT.

This chain connects TRBV2 to TRBJ2-5; no reliable D call. Germline CDR1 reads SNHLY; CDR2 reads FYNNEI. The CDR3 is made up of 15 amino acids. The V gene lost 8 bases and the J gene lost 0 bases, with 16 bases spanning the gap. CDR3 DNA sequence: TGTGCCAGCCGAAAACTGGGCGGCAACCAAGAGACCCAGTACTTC. Its translation: CASRKLGGNQETQYF.

A word on this clone: The sample holds other DNA sequences that translate to the same CDR3. The chain is built from TRBV7-3 and TRBJ2-3, with 8 bases identical to TRBD2. V trimming: 5 bases; J trimming: 0 bases; junction bases outside the gene matches: 4. Germline V CDR1 and CDR2: SGHTA, FQGTGA. This CDR3 is built from 15 residues. CDR3 region: CASSRAGGSTDTQYF. CDR3 coding DNA: TGTGCCAGCAGCCGGGCGGGAGGTAGCACAGATACGCAGTATTTT.

The chain couples TRBV28 to TRBJ1-2; 11 positions match TRBD1. The J segment lost 6 bases and the V segment lost 4 bases, leaving 7 bases of the junction unmatched. There are 15 residues in the CDR3. Germline V CDR1 and CDR2: MDHEN, SYDVKM. The CDR3 nucleotides read TGTGCCAGCAGTTCCCCGGGACAGGGGGTTAATGGCTACACCTTC. Translation gives CASSSPGQGVNGYTF.

The chain uses TRBV19 and TRBJ1-5, with D possibly TRBD1 on 6 matching bases. Trimming cost V 5 bases and J 7 bases, with 12 bases left between them. The CDR3 has 13 residues. Germline V gene data show CDR1 as LNHDA and CDR2 as SQIVND (reference sequence). CDR3 sequence reads: CASSGGAEQPQHF. In DNA, the CDR3 is TGTGCCAGTAGTGGGGGGGCTGAACAGCCCCAGCATTTT.

The chain links TRBV3-1 (or the pseudogene TRBV3-2) to TRBJ1-4, with 7 bases aligning to TRBD1. With 5 bases clipped from V and 8 bases from J, the junction kept 8 bases outside the gene matches. The CDR3 runs to 14 residues. Germline loops: CDR1 LGHDT, CDR2 YNNKEL (reference sequence). The CDR3 coding sequence is TGTGCCAGCAGCTTCAGGGGGGTTCGAGAAAAACTGTTTTTT. It yields the protein CASSFRGVREKLFF.

The chain carries TRBV29-1 and TRBJ1-1; TRBD1 aligns across 8 bases. Germline CDR1 is SQVTM and CDR2 is ANQGSEA. V was pared by 4 bases and J by 1 base, with 2 bases of the junction left unmatched. CDR3 size: 13 residues. CDR3 protein: CSVGDRGNTEAFF. Written as DNA, the CDR3 is TGCAGCGTTGGCGACAGGGGGAACACTGAAGCTTTCTTT.

The chain is built from TRBV12-3 or TRBV12-4 and TRBJ1-2, with no clear D. With 5 bases removed from V and 2 bases from J, the gap between germline ends came to 9 bases. The CDR3 spans 13 residues. The CDR3, as DNA: TGTGCCAGCAGTAACGTCGGGAACTATGGCTACACCTTC. Residues: CASSNVGNYGYTF.

The rearrangement joins TRBV3-1 (or the pseudogene TRBV3-2) to TRBJ2-5, with D possibly being TRBD2 (6 bases). Germline CDR1 LGHDT, CDR2 YNNKEL (reference sequence). Trimming took 8 bases from V and 1 from J, leaving 8 bases between them. CDR3 length: 12 residues. The CDR3 bases are TGTGCCAGCGGGGGGTCCCAAGAGACCCAGTACTTC. Residues: CASGGSQETQYF.

The chain employs TRBV19 and TRBJ1-2, with 8 bases lining up with TRBD1. The CDR3 contains 14 residues. Trimming removed 5 bases from V and 3 bases from J; junction bases left unmatched: 5. From germline, CDR1 is LNHDA and CDR2 SQIVND (reference sequence). The CDR3 DNA sequence: TGTGCCAGTAGTGGAGGACAGGGACACTATGGCTACACCTTC. Protein: CASSGGQGHYGYTF.

The chain uses TRBV24-1 and TRBJ2-1, with 11 bases fitting TRBD2. The V segment lost 2 bases and the J segment 12 bases; nucleotides outside the gene matches: 14. Germline V lookup: CDR1 KGHDR, CDR2 SFDVKD. The CDR3 is 17 residues long. The CDR3 loop is CATSDYQPGLAVTGQFF. CDR3 in DNA: TGTGCCACCAGTGATTATCAACCGGGACTAGCGGTGACTGGGCAGTTCTTC.

The CDR3 is CASSPSGGYNEQFF. Written as DNA, the CDR3 is TGCGCCAGCAGCCCTAGCGGGGGGTACAATGAGCAGTTCTTC. The chain uses TRBV4-1 and TRBJ2-1; 11 bases match TRBD2. J lost 4 bases, V lost 4 bases, and 0 bases had no gene match. The germline V gene encodes CDR1 MGHRA and CDR2 YSYEKL. There are 14 residues in the CDR3.

This rearrangement joins TRBV19 to TRBJ1-1, with TRBD1 identical over 8 bases. Losses at the gene ends were 6 bases for V and 7 bases for J; bases not matched to a gene: 22. Germline V gives CDR1 LNHDA, CDR2 SQIVND (reference sequence). The CDR3 sequence is 18 residues long. CDR3 coding DNA: TGTGCCAGTAGCCCCATACTCCCTTCGACAGGGGATGTAGGTGAAGCTTTCTTT. Protein product: CASSPILPSTGDVGEAFF.

This chain connects TRBV3-1 (or the pseudogene TRBV3-2) to TRBJ2-7; 11 bases map to TRBD2. Unmatched junction bases numbered 0, after V lost 1 base and J lost 4 bases. CDR3 size: 14 residues. CDR1 LGHDT and CDR2 YNNKEL come from the germline V gene (reference sequence). CDR3 sequence (DNA): TGTGCCAGCAGCCAAGGGACTAGCGGGTACGAGCAGTACTTC. It is translated as CASSQGTSGYEQYF.

The rearrangement links TRBV12-5 to TRBJ2-7; 8 nucleotides match TRBD2. CDR3 size: 14 residues. The ends lost 10 bases at V and 0 bases at J; junction bases unmatched: 8. CDR1 LGHNT and CDR2 FRNRAP come from the germline V gene. Here the CDR3 DNA reads TGTGCTATATTAGCGGGGAAGAACTCCTACGAGCAGTACTTC. It translates to CAILAGKNSYEQYF. Based on the CDR3 plus reference TRBV12-5 and TRBJ2-7, the full variable domain is DARVTQTPRHKVTEMGQEVTMRCQPILGHNTVFWYRQTMMQGLELLAYFRNRAPLDDSGMPKDRFSAEMPDATLATLKIQPSEPRDSAVYFCAILAGKNSYEQYFGPGTRLTVT.

V is TRBV30 and J is TRBJ2-1; possibly TRBD1 for D (6 bases). Trimming took off 2 bases at V and 9 bases at J, with 17 bases between the two ends. Germline V gene sequence: CDR1 GTSNPN, CDR2 SVGIG (reference sequence). The CDR3 sequence is 14 residues long. The CDR3 here is CAWSHSTGFPEQFF. The CDR3 DNA follows: TGTGCCTGGAGTCACTCAACAGGGTTCCCTGAGCAGTTCTTC.

The J gene is TRBJ1-4, the V gene TRBV6-2 or TRBV6-3; 7 positions match TRBD1. The CDR3 loop spans 15 amino acids. V lost 4 bases to trimming and J lost 6 bases; unmatched junction nucleotides: 8. The germline V gene encodes CDR1 MNHEY and CDR2 SVGEGT. Here the CDR3 reads CASSSLRGSDEKLFF. The CDR3 nucleotides read TGTGCCAGCAGTTCCCTCAGGGGGTCGGATGAAAAACTGTTTTTT.

J is TRBJ1-2 and V is TRBV5-1; no reliable D call. V lost 0 bases, J lost 1 base, and 4 bases lay in between. Germline values: CDR1 SGHRS, CDR2 YFSETQ. The CDR3 has 13 amino acids. This CDR3 reads CASSLADNYGYTF. CDR3 DNA: TGCGCCAGCAGCTTGGCGGATAACTATGGCTACACCTTC.

For the CDR3, the DNA is TGTGCCAGCAGTTTAACCGGGACAGGGAAAGACTATGGCTACACCTTC. It codes for CASSLTGTGKDYGYTF. The rearrangement joins TRBV27 to TRBJ1-2; TRBD1 matches 9 bases. V lost 2 bases to trimming and J lost 3 bases; unmatched junction nucleotides: 7. This CDR3 region has 16 residues. Germline V lookup: CDR1 MNHEY, CDR2 SMNVEV (reference sequence).